Listed below are T cell receptor beta chains from one sample, sequenced in a study of blood T cell repertoires in COVID-19. Method: immunoSEQ multiplex PCR; TCRdb's copy keeps in-frame clones and lacks some. The repertoire holds 59,000 or so clones, with around 67% as singletons. The material sequenced was peripheral blood. Receptors originate from a woman in her 50s with active or convalescent COVID-19. Both conserved end residues are part of each CDR3. Fields, in order: V gene, CDR3 length, CDR3 protein.

V gene: TRBV9
CDR3 length: 15
CDR3 protein: CASSVGEGGVDEQYF

V gene: TRBV7-8
CDR3 length: 14
CDR3 protein: CASSHGQRTQPQHF

V gene: TRBV9
CDR3 length: 15
CDR3 protein: CASSVEGRGHSPLHF

V gene: TRBV24-1
CDR3 length: 16
CDR3 protein: CATSDGQGGWTDTQYF

V gene: TRBV11-3
CDR3 length: 16
CDR3 protein: CASSPGLADREETQYF

V gene: TRBV24-1
CDR3 length: 14
CDR3 protein: CATSDLRSDGEQFF

V gene: TRBV5-4
CDR3 length: 16
CDR3 protein: CASSSKQGLRTDTQYF

V gene: TRBV5-4
CDR3 length: 13
CDR3 protein: CASSLATGNEQFF

V gene: TRBV18
CDR3 length: 12
CDR3 protein: CASSPIQGEAFF

V gene: TRBV18
CDR3 length: 16
CDR3 protein: CASSPQPTGSGEKLFF

V gene: TRBV7-2
CDR3 length: 15
CDR3 protein: CASSLIAYSSYEQYF

V gene: TRBV19
CDR3 length: 13
CDR3 protein: CASRQQGARGYTF

V gene: TRBV30
CDR3 length: 12
CDR3 protein: CAWGSRNTEAFF

V gene: TRBV6-4
CDR3 length: 15
CDR3 protein: CASSDRWESGDTQYF

V gene: TRBV10-3
CDR3 length: 15
CDR3 protein: CAITASGSGTDTQYF

V gene: TRBV5-6
CDR3 length: 12
CDR3 protein: CASSSRYNEQFF

V gene: TRBV20-1
CDR3 length: 11
CDR3 protein: CSARVPLTQYF